The 19 T cell receptor beta chains below were found in one sample sequenced in a study of cytomegalovirus exposure and HLA in healthy donors. Both 60 Vbeta primers and 13 Jbeta primers went into the PCR. Produced via immunoSEQ multiplex PCR; TCRdb's table is partial and in-frame only. The sample consists of around 140,000 clones, 70% to 85% of them appearing once. Sample: PBMCs. Receptor source: a male donor in good health and CMV-seropositive.

The rearrangement links TRBV29-1 to TRBJ2-5, with TRBD1 matching 10 bases. With V trimmed by 8 bases and J by 0 bases, 6 bases remained unmatched. The CDR3 is made up of 14 amino acids. From germline, CDR1 is SQVTM and CDR2 ANQGSEA. For the CDR3, the DNA is TGCAGCTCCACCGGGACAGGGGACCAAGAGACCCAGTACTTC. It codes for CSSTGTGDQETQYF.

This rearrangement joins TRBV7-9 to TRBJ1-1; no clear D gene. V gave up 2 bases and J gave up 1 base, with 8 bases separating them. This CDR3 region has 14 residues. Germline lookup yields CDR1 SEHNR and CDR2 FQNEAQ (reference sequence). In DNA form, the CDR3 reads TGTGCCAGCAGCTTAACCAACAAGAACACTGAAGCTTTCTTT. It yields the protein CASSLTNKNTEAFF.

CDR3 DNA: TGTGCCAGTAGTATAGTTACACGGAACACTGAAGCTTTCTTT. Translation gives CASSIVTRNTEAFF. This sequence joins TRBV19 and TRBJ1-1; D not resolved. Trimming took 1 base from V and 1 from J, leaving 7 bases between them. CDR3 length: 14 amino acids. CDR1 is LNHDA, CDR2 SQIVND, per germline (reference sequence).

The chain uses TRBV2 and TRBJ1-1, with 8 bases identical to TRBD1. The junction had 8 bases not matched to a gene; V was cut back by 10 bases and J by 4 bases. The CDR3 length is 13 residues. Germline V CDR1 and CDR2: SNHLY, FYNNEI. The CDR3 region is CAIMDRDGTEAFF. In DNA, the CDR3 is TGTGCCATAATGGACAGGGACGGCACTGAAGCTTTCTTT.

The chain combines TRBV28 with TRBJ1-1; 7 bases map to TRBD1. The junction had 8 bases not matched to a gene; V was cut back by 5 bases and J by 2 bases. This CDR3 spans 15 amino acids. CDR1 is MDHEN and CDR2 is SYDVKM in the germline V gene. The CDR3 protein is CASSPRDRLNTEAFF. The CDR3 DNA is TGTGCCAGCAGTCCCCGGGACAGACTAAACACTGAAGCTTTCTTT.

The J gene is TRBJ1-1, the V gene TRBV11-2, with 9 bases lining up with TRBD1. Trimming took 7 bases from V and 3 from J; bases not matched to a gene: 6. CDR1 SGHAT and CDR2 FQNNGV come from the germline V gene. This CDR3 spans 14 amino acids. The CDR3 DNA follows: TGTGCCAGCATCAACCGGGACAGGGACACTGAAGCTTTCTTT. This gives the protein CASINRDRDTEAFF.

V gene TRBV25-1 combines with J gene TRBJ2-1; TRBD2 is a possible D gene (6 bases). The CDR3 sequence is 17 residues long. Germline V gene lookup returns CDR1 MGHDK and CDR2 SYGVNS. The V gene lost 1 base and the J gene lost 8 bases, with 21 bases spanning the gap. The CDR3 DNA follows: TGTGCCAGCAGTGAATTTGAGGGGCGGGGCCCAAGGGATGAGCAGTTCTTC. This codes for CASSEFEGRGPRDEQFF.

This clone was seen only a few times. The V and J genes are TRBV5-5 and TRBJ1-1; 9 bases are shared with TRBD1. The CDR3 runs to 16 residues. Per germline, CDR1 SGHKS and CDR2 YYEKEE (reference sequence). Germline trimming cut 3 bases from V and 4 bases from J; bases unmatched to any gene: 10. The CDR3: CASSYRPGTGTTEAFF. CDR3 coding DNA: TGTGCCAGCAGCTACCGTCCCGGGACAGGGACCACTGAAGCTTTCTTT.

The chain employs TRBV2 and TRBJ2-5; 14 bases map to TRBD2. The V gene's germline CDR1 is SNHLY and CDR2 FYNNEI. With V trimmed by 7 bases and J by 5 bases, 9 bases remained unmatched. The CDR3 is made up of 16 amino acids. The CDR3 is CASKWTSGGSRETQYF. As DNA, the CDR3 is TGTGCCAGCAAGTGGACTAGCGGGGGGAGCCGGGAGACCCAGTACTTC. The full variable domain, with the rest looked up from reference TRBV2 and TRBJ2-5, is EPEVTQTPSHQVTQMGQEVILRCVPISNHLYFYWYRQILGQKVEFLVSFYNNEISEKSEIFDDQFSVERPDGSNFTLKIRSTKLEDSAMYFCASKWTSGGSRETQYFGPGTRLLVL.

The gene calls are TRBV7-9 and TRBJ1-2; 8 bases are a match to TRBD1. The ends lost 1 base at V and 6 bases at J; junction bases unmatched: 13. The CDR3 is 17 amino acids. The germline CDR1 and CDR2 sequences are SEHNR and FQNEAQ (reference sequence). The CDR3: CASSLGRGTGSFDGYTF. CDR3 in DNA: TGTGCCAGCAGCTTAGGTAGAGGGACAGGCTCTTTTGATGGCTACACCTTC.

V gene TRBV5-1 combines with J gene TRBJ2-7; 8 nucleotides line up with TRBD1. V lost 0 bases, J lost 3 bases, and 5 bases stayed unmatched. Per the germline V gene, CDR1 is SGHRS and CDR2 is YFSETQ. This CDR3 has 15 residues. The CDR3 sequence is CASSLAGQAIYEQYF. CDR3 bases: TGCGCCAGCAGCTTGGCGGGACAGGCGATCTACGAGCAGTACTTC.

This chain joins TRBV2 and TRBJ2-1, with a possible D match to TRBD2 (5 bases). Trimming pared 5 bases from V and 5 bases from J, leaving 10 bases between. The CDR3 extends over 13 amino acids. Germline lookup yields CDR1 SNHLY and CDR2 FYNNEI. CDR3 loop: CASSKRWDNEQFF. The CDR3 DNA sequence: TGTGCCAGCAGTAAGCGGTGGGACAATGAGCAGTTCTTC.

V is TRBV6-4 and J is TRBJ2-2; 7 nucleotides match TRBD2. Per the germline V gene, CDR1 is MRHNA and CDR2 is SNTAGT. The CDR3 extends over 15 amino acids. J gave up 2 bases and V 4 bases, and 4 bases lay outside the gene matches. This CDR3 reads CASSGTSENTGELFF. The CDR3 region has the DNA TGTGCCAGCAGTGGAACTAGCGAAAACACCGGGGAGCTGTTTTTT.

V usage is TRBV15 and J usage is TRBJ2-6; 11 bases align to TRBD2. Germline V gives CDR1 LNHNV, CDR2 YYDKDF (reference sequence). The CDR3 has 18 residues. V was pared by 3 bases and J by 0 bases, with 4 bases of the junction left unmatched. CDR3: CATSSPGTSGSGANVLTF. The CDR3 nucleotides read TGTGCCACCAGCAGTCCCGGGACTAGCGGCTCTGGGGCCAACGTCCTGACTTTC.

The V gene is TRBV28, the J gene TRBJ2-7; 10 bases are shared with TRBD2. The CDR3 length is 15 residues. V shed 5 bases and J 2 bases; nucleotides not matched to a gene: 6. Germline V gene data show CDR1 as MDHEN and CDR2 as SYDVKM. CDR3 DNA sequence: TGTGCCAGCAGTAGAGCGGGAGGGGGAGCCTACGAGCAGTACTTC. It specifies CASSRAGGGAYEQYF.

The rearrangement joins TRBV27 to TRBJ2-5; TRBD2 aligns across 8 bases. V lost 1 base to trimming and J lost 5 bases; unmatched junction nucleotides: 3. Looked up from germline, CDR1 is MNHEY and CDR2 is SMNVEV (reference sequence). CDR3 length: 14 residues. The chain's CDR3 is CASSLYGRAETQYF. CDR3 nucleotide sequence: TGTGCCAGCAGTTTATACGGGAGGGCGGAGACCCAGTACTTC.

The chain uses TRBV15 and TRBJ2-7; tentatively, D is TRBD1 (5 bases). The CDR3 is made up of 15 amino acids. The V gene's germline CDR1 is LNHNV and CDR2 YYDKDF (reference sequence). V lost 0 bases and J 2 bases, leaving 11 bases between the germline ends. CDR3 loop: CATSRDLGATYEQYF. As DNA, the CDR3 is TGTGCCACCAGCAGAGATCTAGGGGCTACCTACGAGCAGTACTTC.

This clone was seen more than once but under ten times. The genes are TRBV2 and TRBJ1-5; D might be TRBD1 (5 bases). Germline V gene sequence: CDR1 SNHLY, CDR2 FYNNEI. Between the trimmed V and J ends, which lost 2 bases and 6 bases, there was a span of 11 bases. The CDR3 is made up of 14 amino acids. The CDR3 DNA is TGTGCCAGCAGTGAAATGCAGGGAGGTCAGCCCCAGCATTTT. It yields the protein CASSEMQGGQPQHF. The whole variable domain, filled in from reference TRBV2 and TRBJ1-5, reads EPEVTQTPSHQVTQMGQEVILRCVPISNHLYFYWYRQILGQKVEFLVSFYNNEISEKSEIFDDQFSVERPDGSNFTLKIRSTKLEDSAMYFCASSEMQGGQPQHFGDGTRLSIL.

Concerning this clone itself: One end of the junction varies from germline; a read error may be responsible. V usage is TRBV7-9 and J usage is TRBJ1-2; D not resolved. Germline V CDR1 and CDR2: SEHNR, FQNEAQ (reference sequence). This CDR3 is 14 amino acids long. In DNA form, the CDR3 reads TGTGCCAGCAGCCCATTGGACGGGAACTATGGCTATACCTTC. This encodes CASSPLDGNYGYTF. Drawing the rest from reference TRBV7-9 and TRBJ1-2, the complete variable domain is DTGVSQNPRHKITKRGQNVTFRCDPISEHNRLYWYRQTLGQGPEFLTYFQNEAQLEKSRLLSDRFSAERPKGSFSTLEIQRTEQGDSAMYLCASSPLDGNYGYTFGSGTRLTVV.